These 13 T cell receptor beta chains originate from one sample sequenced in a study of T cells in Graves' hyperthyroidism and ophthalmopathy. TCR beta CDR3 sequences were amplified from RNA transcripts. First-round RT-PCR targeting the TCR CDR3 was performed with the HTBI primer set. Using its own MiXCR run on the multiplex PCR reads, TCRdb lists one record per CDR3 protein. The table lists roughly 570,000 distinct CDR3 sequences, 46% of them singletons. Sequenced: peripheral blood or thyroid tissue (not recorded which). These receptors came from an adult woman with Graves' disease, either hyperthyroidism or ophthalmopathy (not recorded which).

This sequence joins TRBV25-1 and TRBJ1-5; the match to TRBD1 covers 7 bases. The CDR3 is 14 amino acids. V was clipped by 7 bases and J by 3 bases; unmatched bases: 6. Germline V lookup: CDR1 MGHDK, CDR2 SYGVNS. The CDR3 DNA reads as TGTGCCAGCAAGCAGGGGGGTATCAATCAGCCCCAGCATTTT. Translated, it gives CASKQGGINQPQHF.

A single count supports this clonotype. The CDR3 does not close with the conserved phenylalanine or tryptophan, likely indicating a read error. The DNA is left out, because the CDR3 cannot be placed on it with certainty; the CDR3 is given as TCRdb lists it. J is TRBJ2-6 and V is TRBV7-6. Germline assignment: CDR1 SGHVS and CDR2 FNYEAQ. Inclusive of both ends, the CDR3 amounts to 8 amino acids. CDR3 loop: CASSTRPS.

The rearrangement joins TRBV5-1 to TRBJ1-6; D remains unclear. Germline V lookup: CDR1 SGHRS, CDR2 YFSETQ. Trimming took off 3 bases at V and 4 bases at J, with 14 bases between the two ends. This CDR3 spans 16 amino acids. The CDR3 bases are TGCGCCAGCAGCTCTGATCCGGGAGCATATAATTCACCCCTCCACTTT. Encoded protein: CASSSDPGAYNSPLHF.

V gene TRBV11-2 combines with J gene TRBJ1-5; D is perhaps TRBD1 (5 bases). Germline-derived CDR1 and CDR2 are SGHAT and FQNNGV. The CDR3 totals 15 residues. Trimming removed 6 bases from V and 11 bases from J, with 23 bases in between. The CDR3 here is CASSSSTALVSAQHF. CDR3 nucleotide sequence: TGTGCCAGCAGTTCCTCGACAGCGCTTGTTTCAGCCCAGCATTTT.

There are many counts of this clonotype. The chain has TRBV20-1 and TRBJ1-1, with TRBD1 identical over 7 bases. The CDR3 sequence is 15 residues long. The junction had 7 bases not matched to a gene; V was cut back by 3 bases and J by 0 bases. Germline-derived CDR1 and CDR2 are DFQATT and SNEGSKA (reference sequence). This CDR3 reads CSASSGGGLNTEAFF. CDR3 in DNA: TGCAGTGCTAGTTCAGGGGGAGGTTTGAACACTGAAGCTTTCTTT.

The chain couples TRBV5-8 to TRBJ1-2; tentative D call: TRBD1 (5 bases). Trimming left V 4 bases short and J 3 bases short, with 13 bases between. The CDR3 covers 14 residues. Germline lookup yields CDR1 SGHTS and CDR2 YDEGEE. The CDR3 loop is CASSPGGGHYGYTF. The CDR3 nucleotides are TGTGCCAGCAGCCCAGGCGGGGGACACTATGGCTACACCTTC.

The chain combines TRBV10-2 with TRBJ2-7; D remains ambiguous. The CDR3 consists of 12 residues. From germline, CDR1 is WSHSY and CDR2 SAAADI. V dropped 0 bases and J dropped 9 bases, with 9 bases sitting between them. DNA of the CDR3: TGCGCCAGCAGTGAGTCAGGGTTAGGGCAGTACTTC. It is translated as CASSESGLGQYF.

This clonotype was seen at least ten times. The chain has TRBV7-8 and TRBJ1-1; weak D call: TRBD1 (5 bases). The CDR3 length is 16 residues. Trimming took 1 base from V and 5 from J, leaving 17 bases between them. Germline-derived CDR1 and CDR2 are SGHVS and FQNEAQ. The DNA for the CDR3 is TGTGCCAGCAGCTTAGTTGCGGGACCAGATGGAACTGAAGCTTTCTTT. Encoded protein: CASSLVAGPDGTEAFF.

The gene calls are TRBV15 and TRBJ2-6; D unclear. V dropped 1 base and J dropped 0 bases, with 13 bases sitting between them. This CDR3 is built from 18 residues. Germline CDR1 LNHNV, CDR2 YYDKDF (reference sequence). The CDR3: CATSRAMKRISGANVLTF. The CDR3, as DNA: TGTGCCACCAGCAGAGCAATGAAACGGATCTCTGGGGCCAACGTCCTGACTTTC.

DNA of the CDR3: TGTGCCAGCAGCTTCCCAGGGACCGAGCAGTACTTC. Translation gives CASSFPGTEQYF. The V call is TRBV7-2, the J call TRBJ2-7, with D perhaps matching TRBD1 or TRBD2 (5 bases each). This CDR3 has 12 residues. Germline CDR1 reads SGHTA; CDR2 reads FQGNSA. Trimming stripped 3 bases from V and 6 bases from J, with 9 bases between.

The genes are TRBV12-3 or TRBV12-4 and TRBJ1-2, with D possibly being TRBD1 (6 bases). V gave up 0 bases and J gave up 4 bases, with 18 bases separating them. CDR3 size: 17 residues. The CDR3 here is CASSLAGRGGQLYGYTF. The CDR3 DNA reads TGTGCCAGCAGTTTAGCCGGCAGGGGAGGACAGCTCTATGGCTACACCTTC.

Concerning this clonotype itself: The CDR3 end shows no conserved phenylalanine or tryptophan, and so a read error is likely. The DNA is omitted, as the CDR3 cannot be located on it reliably, and the CDR3 follows TCRdb's listing. The gene calls are TRBV20-1 and TRBJ1-6. The length of the CDR3 is 8 amino acids, counting both ends. Germline-derived CDR1 and CDR2 are DFQATT and SNEGSKA (reference sequence). The chain's CDR3 is CSAEPRTS.

The CDR3 is CASSGDWGAHSPLHF. The CDR3 DNA follows: TGTGCCAGCAGCGGTGATTGGGGGGCACATTCACCCCTCCACTTT. This chain links TRBV9 with TRBJ1-6; tentative D call: TRBD1 (6 bases). The CDR3 sequence is 15 residues long. Trimming shortened V by 3 bases and J by 8 bases, and 15 bases separated the two germline ends. CDR1 is SGDLS, CDR2 YYNGEE, per germline.